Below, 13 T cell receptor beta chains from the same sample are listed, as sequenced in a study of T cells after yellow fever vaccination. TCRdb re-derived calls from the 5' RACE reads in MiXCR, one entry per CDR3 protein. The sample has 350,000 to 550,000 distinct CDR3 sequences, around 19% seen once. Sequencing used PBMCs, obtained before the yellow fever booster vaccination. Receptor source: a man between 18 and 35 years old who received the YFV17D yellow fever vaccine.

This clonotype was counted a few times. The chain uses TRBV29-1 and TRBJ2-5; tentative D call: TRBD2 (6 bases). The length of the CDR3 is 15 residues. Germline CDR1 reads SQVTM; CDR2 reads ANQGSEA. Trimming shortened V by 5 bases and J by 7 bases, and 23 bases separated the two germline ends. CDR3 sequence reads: CSVRRGTATPGTQYF. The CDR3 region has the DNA TGCAGCGTTCGACGGGGGACGGCCACCCCCGGGACCCAGTACTTC.

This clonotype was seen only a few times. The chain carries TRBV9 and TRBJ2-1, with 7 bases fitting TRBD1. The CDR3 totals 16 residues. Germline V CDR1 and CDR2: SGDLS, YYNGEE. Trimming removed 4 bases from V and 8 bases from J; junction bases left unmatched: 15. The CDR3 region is CASSPQLGQLSHEQFF. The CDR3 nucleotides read TGTGCCAGCAGCCCCCAGTTGGGACAGCTTAGCCATGAGCAGTTCTTC. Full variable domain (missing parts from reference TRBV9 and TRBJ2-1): DSGVTQTPKHLITATGQRVTLRCSPRSGDLSVYWYQQSLDQGLQFLIQYYNGEERAKGNILERFSAQQFPDLHSELNLSSLELGDSALYFCASSPQLGQLSHEQFFGPGTRLTVL.

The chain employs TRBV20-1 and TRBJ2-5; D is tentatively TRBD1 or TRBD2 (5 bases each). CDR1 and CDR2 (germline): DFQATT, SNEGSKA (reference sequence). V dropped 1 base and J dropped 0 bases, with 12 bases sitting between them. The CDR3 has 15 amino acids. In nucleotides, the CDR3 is TGCAGTGCTAGAGCTTCGTGGGGGTACCAAGAGACCCAGTACTTC. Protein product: CSARASWGYQETQYF.

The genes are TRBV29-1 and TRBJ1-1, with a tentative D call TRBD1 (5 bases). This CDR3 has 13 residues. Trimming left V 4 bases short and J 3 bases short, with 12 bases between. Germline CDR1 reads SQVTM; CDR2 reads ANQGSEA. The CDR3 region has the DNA TGCAGCGTTGCAGGGTATGGGGACACTGAAGCTTTCTTT. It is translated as CSVAGYGDTEAFF.

CDR3: CASSYSGGYEKLFF. The CDR3 DNA reads TGTGCCAGCAGTTACTCCGGGGGCTATGAAAAACTGTTTTTT. The rearrangement links TRBV6-5 to TRBJ1-4; D may be TRBD1 (6 bases). Trimming took off 0 bases at V and 6 bases at J, with 8 bases between the two ends. The CDR3 runs 14 residues. Germline V gives CDR1 MNHEY, CDR2 SVGAGI.

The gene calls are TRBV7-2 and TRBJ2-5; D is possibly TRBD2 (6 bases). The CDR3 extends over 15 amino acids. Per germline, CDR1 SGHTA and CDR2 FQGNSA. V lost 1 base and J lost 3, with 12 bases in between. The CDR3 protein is CASSLGRRGEETQYF. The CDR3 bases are TGTGCCAGCAGCTTAGGAAGGCGGGGTGAAGAGACCCAGTACTTC.

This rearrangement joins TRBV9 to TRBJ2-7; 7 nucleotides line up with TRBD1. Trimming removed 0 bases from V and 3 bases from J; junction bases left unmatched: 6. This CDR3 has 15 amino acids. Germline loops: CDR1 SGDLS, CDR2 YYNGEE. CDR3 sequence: CASSVGTGDIYEQYF. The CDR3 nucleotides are TGTGCCAGCAGCGTAGGGACAGGCGATATCTACGAGCAGTACTTC. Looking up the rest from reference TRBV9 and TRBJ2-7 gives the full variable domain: DSGVTQTPKHLITATGQRVTLRCSPRSGDLSVYWYQQSLDQGLQFLIQYYNGEERAKGNILERFSAQQFPDLHSELNLSSLELGDSALYFCASSVGTGDIYEQYFGPGTRLTVT.

The CDR3 is CASSSLPVETEAFF. Written as DNA, the CDR3 is TGTGCCAGCAGTTCCTTACCCGTTGAGACTGAAGCTTTCTTT. This chain uses TRBV28 with TRBJ1-1; D unresolved. Trimming cost V 4 bases and J 5 bases, with 14 bases left between them. The CDR3 is made up of 14 amino acids. Per the germline V gene, CDR1 is MDHEN and CDR2 is SYDVKM.

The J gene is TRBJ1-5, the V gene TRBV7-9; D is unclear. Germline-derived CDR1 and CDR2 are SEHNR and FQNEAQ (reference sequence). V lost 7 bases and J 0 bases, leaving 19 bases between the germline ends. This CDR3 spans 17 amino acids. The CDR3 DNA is TGTGCCAGCAAGGTTCTCAAGCTGCGGGATAGCAATCAGCCCCAGCATTTT. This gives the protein CASKVLKLRDSNQPQHF.

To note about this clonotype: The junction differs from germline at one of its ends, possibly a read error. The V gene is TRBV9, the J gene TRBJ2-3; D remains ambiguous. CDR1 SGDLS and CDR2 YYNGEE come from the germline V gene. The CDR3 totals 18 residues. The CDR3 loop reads CACSVRYGVVGESDTQYF. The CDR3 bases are TGTGCCTGCAGCGTAAGGTATGGAGTCGTGGGTGAATCAGATACGCAGTATTTT. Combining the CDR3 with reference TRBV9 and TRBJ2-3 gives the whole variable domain DSGVTQTPKHLITATGQRVTLRCSPRSGDLSVYWYQQSLDQGLQFLIQYYNGEERAKGNILERFSAQQFPDLHSELNLSSLELGDSALYFCACSVRYGVVGESDTQYFGPGTRLTVL.

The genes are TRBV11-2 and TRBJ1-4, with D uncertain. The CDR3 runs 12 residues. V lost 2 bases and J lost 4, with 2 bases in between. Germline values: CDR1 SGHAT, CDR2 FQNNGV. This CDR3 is CASSLLNEKLFF. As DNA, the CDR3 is TGTGCCAGCAGCTTACTTAATGAAAAACTGTTTTTT.

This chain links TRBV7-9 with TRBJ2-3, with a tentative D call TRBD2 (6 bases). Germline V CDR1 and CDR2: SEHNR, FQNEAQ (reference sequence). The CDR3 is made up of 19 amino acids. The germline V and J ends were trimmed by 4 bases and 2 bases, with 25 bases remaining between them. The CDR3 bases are TGTGCCAGCAGCTCCTTAGTCCTTATACTAGCCTATTACACAGATACGCAGTATTTT. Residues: CASSSLVLILAYYTDTQYF. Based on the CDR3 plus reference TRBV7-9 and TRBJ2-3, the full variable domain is DTGVSQNPRHKITKRGQNVTFRCDPISEHNRLYWYRQTLGQGPEFLTYFQNEAQLEKSRLLSDRFSAERPKGSFSTLEIQRTEQGDSAMYLCASSSLVLILAYYTDTQYFGPGTRLTVL.

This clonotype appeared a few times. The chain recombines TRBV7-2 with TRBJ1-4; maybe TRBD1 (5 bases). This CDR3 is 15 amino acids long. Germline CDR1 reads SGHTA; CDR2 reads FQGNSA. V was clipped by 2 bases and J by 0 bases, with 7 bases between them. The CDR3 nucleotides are TGTGCCAGCAGCTTACAGGGACCAACTAATGAAAAACTGTTTTTT. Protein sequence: CASSLQGPTNEKLFF. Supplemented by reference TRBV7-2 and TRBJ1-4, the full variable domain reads GAGVSQSPSNKVTEKGKDVELRCDPISGHTALYWYRQSLGQGLEFLIYFQGNSAPDKSGLPSDRFSAERTGGSVSTLTIQRTQQEDSAVYLCASSLQGPTNEKLFFGSGTQLSVL.